A single TCR beta chain is shown here with its context. What antigen it recognizes has not been identified. Base quality data are lacking; no much larger clone is found one base away. The data are from a study of blood T cell repertoires in COVID-19 (dated by TCRdb to about 2020). For the study in its entirety: Collaborator samples came from the United States, Italy and Spain and covered acute and convalescent phases of COVID-19. Deeply sampled blood TCRbeta repertoires from subjects exposed to, actively infected with, or recovered from COVID-19 were included in the dataset. Nearly every sample came with metadata listing a de-identified subject ID, COVID-19 status, age in years and sex. The repertoires were released in a freely available public database intended as a resource for research on the immune response to SARS-CoV-2. Where HLA class I and class II types were available, the types were taken from metadata supplied by the sample provider, not from assay-based typing. The prospective study material was composed of cDNA or gDNA derived from T cells, B-cell-depleted T cells, or PBMCs. Samples came from the ongoing ImmuneRACE study (first 160 participants) plus 1,254 subjects from 6 global collaborators. The investigation overall reported the following: How much clinical and demographic metadata was included differed by source and by participant, and the metadata was provided uncurated.

Each collaborating institution followed its own protocols to collect whole blood in K2EDTA tubes. For TCRbeta analysis, collaborators shipped samples in one of three forms: frozen whole blood, isolated PBMCs, or DNA extracted from either of those sample types. The CDR3 sequence holds 14 residues, the cysteine and phenylalanine included. The only DNA kept is the CDR3, 42 bases in frame from the first base. Trimming costs V 3 bases and J 10 bases, and their ends lie 13 bases apart. CDR1 and CDR2 (MNHEY, SMNVEV) derive from the germline V gene (reference sequence). The immunoSEQ Assay, a bias-controlled multiplex PCR, was used to amplify TCRbeta CDR3 regions from genomic DNA. Turning to the authors' computational methods: The number of nucleated cells in each sample was estimated from the amplification of reference gene primers within the assay. To quantify the absolute abundance of each unique TCRbeta CDR3 rearrangement, sequence reads were collapsed and filtered. Productive Simpson clonality was computed per sample as the square root of Simpson's diversity index over productive rearrangements. Here the immuneACCESS table is served through TCRdb, limited to in-frame sequences with V and J called. Missing clones are a known gap in these copies; in checked studies unresolved V genes cover under half, and the rest lacks a known reason. Clone size and the V and J calls come from that table; the DNA yielded D and trimming. The sample includes tens of thousands of clones, with around 82% observed a single time. Roughly 7% of the sample belongs to the ten largest clones.

The sequencing input was peripheral blood. The sequence joins TRBV27 to TRBJ1-6; 5 matching bases give a weak D call of TRBD1. This TCR derives from a man between 60 and 70 years old with acute or convalescent COVID-19. Here the CDR3 is given as CASSFYGGGSPLHF. The sequenced DNA is TGTGCCAGCAGTTTCTACGGGGGAGGGTCACCCCTCCACTTT.